Only a few counts were recorded for the clone carrying this T cell receptor (beta chain). Antigen specificity is unknown. The data are from a study of Graves' ophthalmopathy and Graves' hyperthyroidism. Study overall: Stable hyperthyroidism denotes an absence of ophthalmopathy throughout 18 months of follow-up.

V was cut by 2 bases and J by 2 bases, with 7 bases left in between. CDR1 is MNHNS and CDR2 is SASEGT in the germline V gene. This CDR3 has 14 amino acids. Scientists amplified the TCR beta CDR3 regions from RNA transcripts. HTBI-primed first-round RT-PCR preceded second-round multiplex PCR. TCRdb analysed the multiplex PCR reads with MiXCR anew, one entry per CDR3 protein. The sample has 450,000 to 600,000 distinct CDR3 sequences, just under 40% seen once; the top ten hold about 4.2%. Notes on the study in general: Predictions made by the model for ophthalmopathy progression reached approximately 70% sensitivity and less than 80% specificity.

This rearrangement joins TRBV6-1 to TRBJ1-5; D is ambiguous. The sample consisted of peripheral blood or thyroid tissue (not recorded which). This receptor was identified in an adult man with Graves' hyperthyroidism. The CDR3, as DNA: TGTGCCAGCAGTGAACCTTGGGGCAATCAGCCCCAGCATTTT. Translated: CASSEPWGNQPQHF.